The clone carrying this T cell receptor (beta chain) has at least ten counts. Its antigen is undetermined. The use of a sample-barcoded 5' primer and a J-beta primer mix characterized a second PCR of roughly 7 to 11 cycles. Every sample returned 3 million or more CDR3-containing paired-end reads. One entry per CDR3 protein, called by TCRdb with MiXCR from the 5' RACE reads. In the table there are about 640,000 distinct CDR3 sequences, 58% of which are singletons. This CDR3 is built from 15 residues. The V gene's germline CDR1 is DFQATT and CDR2 SNEGSKA (reference sequence). V was clipped by 1 base and J by 1 base; unmatched bases: 4. These data originate in a study of blood T cells in healthy people across ages. Whole-study findings and limits: Donor CMV infection status was unknown, possibly confounding age-related changes in expanded clonotypes. TCR beta diversity tracked closely with naive T cell percentage.

This sequence joins TRBV20-1 and TRBJ2-1; 7 positions match TRBD1. Material for sequencing was blood. The origin of this receptor is a man between 60 and 75 years old in good health. CDR3 region: CSARGGRGSYNEQFF. In DNA form, the CDR3 reads TGCAGTGCTAGAGGAGGCAGGGGGTCCTACAATGAGCAGTTCTTC.